The present T cell receptor beta chain was sequenced within a study of blood T cell repertoires in COVID-19. Generated by immunoSEQ multiplex PCR, the TCRdb table keeps only in-frame clones and is missing some. The data contain hundreds of thousands of clones, approximately 79% of them singletons. V gave up 5 bases and J gave up 1 base; unmatched junction bases: 9. This CDR3 contains 17 residues. Germline V lookup: CDR1 SGHRS, CDR2 YFSETQ. This receptor was identified in a woman aged 40 to 50 with active or convalescent COVID-19. The genes are TRBV5-1 and TRBJ2-2; 9 nucleotides line up with TRBD2. The sample consisted of peripheral blood. CDR3 coding DNA: TGCGCCAGCAGTCTCCTGGGACTAGCCCTGAACACCGGGGAGCTGTTTTTT. It encodes CASSLLGLALNTGELFF.